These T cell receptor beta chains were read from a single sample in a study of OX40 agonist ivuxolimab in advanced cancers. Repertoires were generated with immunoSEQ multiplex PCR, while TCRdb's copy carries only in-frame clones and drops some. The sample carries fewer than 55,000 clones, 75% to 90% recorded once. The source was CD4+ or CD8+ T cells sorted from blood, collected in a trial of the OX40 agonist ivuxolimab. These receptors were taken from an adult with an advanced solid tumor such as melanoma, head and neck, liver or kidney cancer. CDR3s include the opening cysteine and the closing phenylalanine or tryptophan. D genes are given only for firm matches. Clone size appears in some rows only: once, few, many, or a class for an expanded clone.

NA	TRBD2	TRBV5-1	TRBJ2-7	CASSLAPAGGPYEQYF	TGCGCCAGCAGCTTGGCCCCAGCGGGAGGGCCCTACGAGCAGTACTTC
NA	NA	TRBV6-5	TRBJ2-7	CASSYSPRYEQYF	TGTGCCAGCAGTTACTCCCCCCGCTACGAGCAGTACTTC
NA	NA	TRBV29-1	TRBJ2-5	CSVERQRETQYF	TGCAGCGTTGAAAGACAGAGAGAGACCCAGTACTTC
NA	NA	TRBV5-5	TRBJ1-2	CASSPDWGGRVGYTF	TGTGCCAGCAGCCCCGATTGGGGGGGGCGCGTTGGCTACACCTTC
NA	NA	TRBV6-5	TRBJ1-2	CASSYAGNNYGYAF	TGTGCCAGCAGTTACGCCGGGAACAACTATGGCTACGCCTTC
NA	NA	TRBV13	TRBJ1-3	CASSRSSGNTIYF	TGTGCCAGCAGTAGAAGCTCTGGAAACACCATATATTTT
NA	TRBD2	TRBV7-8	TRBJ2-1	CASRLSGTTYNEQFF	TGTGCCAGCAGACTTAGCGGGACTACTTACAATGAGCAGTTCTTC
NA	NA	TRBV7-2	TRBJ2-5	CASSRTSTEYQETQYF	TGTGCCAGCAGCCGAACTTCTACAGAGTACCAAGAGACCCAGTACTTC
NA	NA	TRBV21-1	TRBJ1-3	CASSKLQGANVSGNTIYF	TGTGCCAGCAGCAAACTTCAGGGGGCGAATGTATCTGGAAACACCATATATTTT
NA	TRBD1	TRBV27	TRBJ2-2	CASSLTPGQGAFGNTGELFF	TGTGCCAGCAGTTTAACCCCGGGACAGGGGGCTTTTGGGAACACCGGGGAGCTGTTTTTT
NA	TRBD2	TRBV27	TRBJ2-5	CASSSSGGALETQYF	TGTGCCAGCAGTTCTAGCGGGGGGGCGTTAGAGACCCAGTACTTC
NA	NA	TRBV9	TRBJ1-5	CASSSSFLEPQHF	TGTGCCAGCAGCTCCTCCTTTTTGGAGCCCCAGCATTTT
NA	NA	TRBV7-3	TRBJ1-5	CARRITQWAWPWGQPQHF	TGTGCCAGACGAATAACCCAATGGGCGTGGCCCTGGGGACAGCCCCAGCATTTT
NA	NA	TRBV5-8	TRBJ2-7	CASSRNLGITYEQYF	TGTGCCAGCAGCCGTAACCTGGGGATTACCTACGAGCAGTACTTC
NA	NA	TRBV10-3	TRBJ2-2	CAISEGGGHANTGELFF	TGTGCCATCAGTGAGGGGGGCGGCCACGCGAACACCGGGGAGCTGTTTTTT
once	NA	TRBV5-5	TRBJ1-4	CASSLEGIQGLREKLFF	TGTGCCAGCAGCTTGGAGGGGATACAGGGCTTACGGGAAAAACTGTTTTTT
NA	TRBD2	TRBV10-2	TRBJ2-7	CASSEPRASGGHEQYF	TGCGCCAGCAGTGAGCCCAGGGCGAGCGGGGGACACGAGCAGTACTTC
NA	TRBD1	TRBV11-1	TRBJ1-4	CASSWVYRGLREKLFF	TGTGCCAGCAGCTGGGTATACAGGGGGTTGAGGGAAAAACTGTTTTTT
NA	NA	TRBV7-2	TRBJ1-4	CASSPTATNEKLFF	TGTGCCAGCAGCCCAACTGCAACTAATGAAAAACTGTTTTTT
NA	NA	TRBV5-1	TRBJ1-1	CASSLARNTEAFF	TGCGCCAGCAGCTTGGCGAGGAACACTGAAGCTTTCTTT
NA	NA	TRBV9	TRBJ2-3	CASSVTTASTDTQYF	TGTGCCAGCAGCGTGACGACAGCTAGCACAGATACGCAGTATTTT
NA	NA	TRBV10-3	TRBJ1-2	CAISESGGGAQGYTF	TGTGCCATCAGTGAGTCAGGCGGGGGGGCGCAAGGCTACACCTTC
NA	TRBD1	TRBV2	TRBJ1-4	CASSPGQGFGANEKLFF	TGTGCCAGTTCCCCGGGACAGGGCTTTGGGGCTAATGAAAAACTGTTTTTT
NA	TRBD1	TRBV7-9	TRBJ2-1	CASSLAPGQGAGNEQFF	TGTGCCAGCAGCTTAGCGCCCGGACAGGGGGCAGGGAATGAGCAGTTCTTC
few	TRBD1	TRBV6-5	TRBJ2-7	CASWKGQGSYEQYF	TGTGCCAGCTGGAAGGGACAGGGATCCTACGAGCAGTACTTC
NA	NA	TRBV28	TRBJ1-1	CASSENRAEAFF	TGTGCCAGCAGCGAAAACAGGGCTGAAGCTTTCTTT
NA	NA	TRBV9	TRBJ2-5	CASSVGGRWNQETQYF	TGTGCCAGCAGCGTAGGCGGCAGGTGGAACCAAGAGACCCAGTACTTC
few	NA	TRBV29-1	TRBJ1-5	CSVAPGNNQPQHF	TGCAGCGTTGCTCCAGGAAACAATCAGCCCCAGCATTTT